The source of this TCR beta chain is a study of blood T cell repertoires in COVID-19. The CDR3 covers 16 residues. Germline loops: CDR1 MNHNY, CDR2 SVGAGI (reference sequence). The V end lost 0 bases, the J end lost 6 bases, and 18 bases lay between the germline ends. Here immunoSEQ multiplex PCR was the method, and the copy in TCRdb shows in-frame clones only, minus some. The sample includes about 270,000 clones, around 86% of them seen just once. This sequence originates from a man in his forties or fifties with acute or convalescent COVID-19. Material for sequencing was peripheral blood. The chain combines TRBV6-6 with TRBJ2-7; D is possibly TRBD1 (6 bases). The CDR3 sequence is CASSYSNNPVGAEQYF. CDR3 sequence (DNA): TGTGCCAGCAGTTACTCGAACAATCCCGTGGGGGCCGAGCAGTACTTC.